This T cell receptor beta chain was found in a study of beta chain features in type 1 diabetes. The isolated RNA, all of it, was reverse transcribed, so expressed TCRB transcripts were what got sequenced. Clones were read by immunoSEQ multiplex PCR, and TCRdb kept only the in-frame ones, dropping some. This sample has more than 300,000 clones, with approximately 12% found just once. Regarding the study as a whole: The study found fewer insertions and more deletions at VDJ junctions in type 1 diabetes patients. Whatever favoring of shorter templates PCR might show would apply equally to patients and controls.

This clone appeared a few times. No antigen is known for it. CDR3 length: 14 amino acids. The germline V gene encodes CDR1 SNHLY and CDR2 FYNNEI. V lost 3 bases to trimming and J lost 5 bases, with 12 bases between them. The sequenced sample consisted of naive CD4+ T cells from blood. The sequence was collected from a man aged 18-30 years in good health. The chain has TRBV2 and TRBJ2-3; possibly TRBD1 for D (5 bases). The CDR3 protein is CASSDGRAGDTQYF. The DNA for the CDR3 is TGTGCCAGCAGTGATGGCAGGGCTGGAGATACGCAGTATTTT. Filled out from reference TRBV2 and TRBJ2-3, the complete variable domain reads EPEVTQTPSHQVTQMGQEVILRCVPISNHLYFYWYRQILGQKVEFLVSFYNNEISEKSEIFDDQFSVERPDGSNFTLKIRSTKLEDSAMYFCASSDGRAGDTQYFGPGTRLTVL.